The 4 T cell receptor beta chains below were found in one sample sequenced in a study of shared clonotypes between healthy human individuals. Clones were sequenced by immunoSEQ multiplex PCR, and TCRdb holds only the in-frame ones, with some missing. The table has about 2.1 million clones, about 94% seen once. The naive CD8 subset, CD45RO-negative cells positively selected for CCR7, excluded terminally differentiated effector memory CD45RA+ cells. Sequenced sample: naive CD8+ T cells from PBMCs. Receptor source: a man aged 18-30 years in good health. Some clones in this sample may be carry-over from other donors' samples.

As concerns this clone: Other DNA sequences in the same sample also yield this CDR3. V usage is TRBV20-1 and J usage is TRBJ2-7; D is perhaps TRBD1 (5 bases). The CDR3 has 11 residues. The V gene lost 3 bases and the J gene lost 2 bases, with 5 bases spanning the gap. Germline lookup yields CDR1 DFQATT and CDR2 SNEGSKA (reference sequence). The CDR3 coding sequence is TGCAGTGCTAGGGGGCCCTACGAGCAGTACTTC. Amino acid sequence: CSARGPYEQYF.

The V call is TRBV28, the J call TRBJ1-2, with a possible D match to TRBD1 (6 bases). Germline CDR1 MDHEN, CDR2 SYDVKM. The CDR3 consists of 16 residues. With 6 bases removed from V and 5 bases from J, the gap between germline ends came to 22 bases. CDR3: CASSRRTTRGEYGYTF. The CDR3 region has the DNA TGTGCCAGCAGCCGGAGGACGACTAGGGGGGAATATGGCTACACCTTC.

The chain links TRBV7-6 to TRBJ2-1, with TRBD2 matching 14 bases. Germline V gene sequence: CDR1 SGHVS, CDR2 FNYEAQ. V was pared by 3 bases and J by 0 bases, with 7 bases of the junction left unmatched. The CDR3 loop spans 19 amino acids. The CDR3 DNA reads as TGTGCCAGCAGCTTTTCGGGACTAGCGGGGGCCGCCTCCTACAATGAGCAGTTCTTC. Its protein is CASSFSGLAGAASYNEQFF.

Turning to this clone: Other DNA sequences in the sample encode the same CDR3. The CDR3 region is CASSFGKLYEQYF. CDR3 sequence (DNA): TGTGCCAGCAGTTTCGGCAAGCTCTACGAGCAGTACTTC. The V gene is TRBV27, the J gene TRBJ2-7; no clear D gene. The CDR3 loop spans 13 amino acids. Germline-derived CDR1 and CDR2 are MNHEY and SMNVEV (reference sequence). V dropped 3 bases and J dropped 3 bases, with 9 bases sitting between them.